The sequence of this TCR beta chain was determined in a study of blood T cell repertoires in COVID-19. TCRdb keeps only in-frame clones here, not all; method: immunoSEQ multiplex PCR. The data hold more than 95,000 clones, with about 81% observed a single time. Sequencing input: peripheral blood. This TCR was recovered from a man aged 25-45 years with COVID-19, enrolled during active disease.

CDR3: CASSLGLADEQFF. DNA for the CDR3: TGTGCCAGCAGCTTAGGACTAGCGGATGAGCAGTTCTTC. The chain employs TRBV11-2 and TRBJ2-1; TRBD2 agrees at 9 bases. The CDR3 loop spans 13 amino acids. The ends lost 1 base at V and 8 bases at J; junction bases unmatched: 0. Germline-derived CDR1 and CDR2 are SGHAT and FQNNGV. The full variable domain, rest sourced from reference TRBV11-2 and TRBJ2-1, is EAGVAQSPRYKIIEKRQSVAFWCNPISGHATLYWYQQILGQGPKLLIQFQNNGVVDDSQLPKDRFSAERLKGVDSTLKIQPAKLEDSAVYLCASSLGLADEQFFGPGTRLTVL.